A single T cell receptor beta chain is shown here with its context. This sample was included in a study of response to subunit inactivated influenza vaccine. TCRdb called the RT-PCR reads again in MiXCR, with one record for every CDR3 protein. This table holds more than 700,000 distinct CDR3 sequences, roughly 20% found once. V was clipped by 10 bases and J by 2 bases, with 19 bases between them. The CDR3 totals 15 residues. Germline CDR1 and CDR2: SEHNR and FQNEAQ (reference sequence). The source of this sequence is a man aged 50 to 59 who received an inactivated influenza vaccine. V usage is TRBV7-9 and J usage is TRBJ2-3; weak D call: TRBD2 (6 bases). The starting material was PBMCs from blood, obtained approximately 5 days after vaccination. CDR3 coding DNA: TGTGCCACCCCCCGGGACTCCAAAAACACAGATACGCAGTATTTT. As protein: CATPRDSKNTDTQYF.